The next 31 T cell receptor beta chains were all read from a single sample in a study of CD8+ T cells in alopecia areata. Treatment here: oral pan-JAK inhibitor, 5-10 mg twice daily. cDNA reverse transcribed from extracted RNA served as the sequencing template. The assay was immunoSEQ multiplex PCR, and TCRdb's table has in-frame clones only and misses some. The sample consists of roughly 40,000 clones, 50% to 70% of them appearing once. The sample consisted of CD8+ T cells sorted from blood, taken at week 4, from a patient treated with tofacitinib. These receptors were taken from a human donor with alopecia areata.

As regards this clone: At one end the junction does not follow the germline gene, possibly because of a read error. The rearrangement links TRBV7-6 to TRBJ2-1; TRBD2 agrees at 10 bases. Germline V gives CDR1 SGHVS, CDR2 FNYEAQ. CDR3 length: 14 amino acids. The CDR3 nucleotides read TGTGCCAGCAGCGTAGCGGGGGGTTACAATGAGCAGTTCTTC. Amino acid sequence: CASSVAGGYNEQFF.

The chain employs TRBV29-1 and TRBJ1-1, with D unresolved. V gave up 4 bases and J gave up 6 bases, with 15 bases separating them. Looked up from germline, CDR1 is SQVTM and CDR2 is ANQGSEA. This CDR3 has 13 residues. This CDR3 reads CSVVTAESPEAFF. CDR3 in DNA: TGCAGCGTTGTCACAGCCGAGAGCCCTGAAGCTTTCTTT.

This clone was seen a handful of times. The chain combines TRBV29-1 with TRBJ1-1, with 8 positions matching TRBD1. Trimming took 4 bases from V and 1 from J; bases not matched to a gene: 2. The CDR3 has 13 amino acids. Germline V gives CDR1 SQVTM, CDR2 ANQGSEA. DNA for the CDR3: TGCAGCGTTGGACAGGGGTCGAACACTGAAGCTTTCTTT. The encoded protein is CSVGQGSNTEAFF. Together with reference TRBV29-1 and TRBJ1-1, the CDR3 gives the full variable domain: SAVISQKPSRDICQRGTSLTIQCQVDSQVTMMFWYRQQPGQSLTLIATANQGSEATYESGFVIDKFPISRPNLTFSTLTVSNMSPEDSSIYLCSVGQGSNTEAFFGQGTRLTVV.

The chain joins TRBV2 to TRBJ2-1; TRBD2 might be the D (7 bases). The CDR3 is 17 amino acids. V was cut by 6 bases and J by 5 bases, with 23 bases left in between. Germline V gene sequence: CDR1 SNHLY, CDR2 FYNNEI. The CDR3 nucleotides read TGTGCCAGCAGCACCGATTGGGGGGGCGGGGAACACAATGAGCAGTTCTTC. The encoded protein is CASSTDWGGGEHNEQFF. The whole variable domain, remainder taken from reference TRBV2 and TRBJ2-1, is EPEVTQTPSHQVTQMGQEVILRCVPISNHLYFYWYRQILGQKVEFLVSFYNNEISEKSEIFDDQFSVERPDGSNFTLKIRSTKLEDSAMYFCASSTDWGGGEHNEQFFGPGTRLTVL.

The chain uses TRBV29-1 and TRBJ2-1; 8 bases fit TRBD2. The germline gives CDR1 SQVTM, CDR2 ANQGSEA. The V gene end was trimmed by 7 bases and the J gene end by 8 bases; junction bases not matched to a gene: 10. This CDR3 comprises 13 residues. CDR3 sequence: CSADPGLGDEQFF. CDR3 DNA sequence: TGCAGCGCAGACCCGGGACTAGGGGATGAGCAGTTCTTC.

This sequence joins TRBV29-1 and TRBJ2-5; the D is unclear. The CDR3 covers 10 residues. V was pared by 4 bases and J by 5 bases, with 5 bases between. Germline CDR1 SQVTM, CDR2 ANQGSEA. This chain's CDR3 is CSVVSETQYF. In nucleotides, the CDR3 is TGCAGCGTTGTGTCGGAGACCCAGTACTTC.

The gene calls are TRBV7-8 and TRBJ2-2; no firm D call. Germline V gives CDR1 SGHVS, CDR2 FQNEAQ. With 2 bases removed from V and 1 base from J, the gap between germline ends came to 5 bases. The CDR3 length is 14 residues. CDR3 sequence: CASSLSVNTGELFF. The CDR3 coding sequence is TGTGCCAGCAGCTTATCGGTGAACACCGGGGAGCTGTTTTTT.

In this sample, this clone turned up a few times. V is TRBV29-1 and J is TRBJ2-5, with D tentatively TRBD1 (6 bases). Deletions cut 3 bases from V and 4 bases from J, with 12 bases between. The CDR3 extends over 13 amino acids. CDR1 and CDR2 from the germline V gene are SQVTM and ANQGSEA. The CDR3 is CSVEGGQLETQYF. In DNA, the CDR3 is TGCAGCGTTGAGGGTGGACAGCTAGAGACCCAGTACTTC.

This sequence joins TRBV5-1 and TRBJ2-7; 10 bases are a match to TRBD1. Germline V gene sequence: CDR1 SGHRS, CDR2 YFSETQ. This CDR3 contains 16 residues. The J segment lost 0 bases and the V segment lost 0 bases, leaving 3 bases of the junction unmatched. The CDR3 protein is CASSLAGTGASYEQYF. The CDR3 region has the DNA TGCGCCAGCAGCTTGGCTGGGACAGGGGCCTCCTACGAGCAGTACTTC.

The chain uses TRBV9 and TRBJ2-1, with D possibly being TRBD2 (6 bases). CDR3 length: 18 amino acids. V was pared by 0 bases and J by 0 bases, with 16 bases between. The germline V gene encodes CDR1 SGDLS and CDR2 YYNGEE. Here the CDR3 DNA reads TGTGCCAGCAGCGTAGACAGTTTAAGGGGAGGCTCCTACAATGAGCAGTTCTTC. It encodes CASSVDSLRGGSYNEQFF.

This chain's CDR3 is CASSPGTSLYNEQFF. CDR3 nucleotides: TGTGCCAGCAGCCCCGGGACTTCCCTATACAATGAGCAGTTCTTC. This chain links TRBV5-6 with TRBJ2-1, with a possible D match to TRBD2 (6 bases). This CDR3 region has 15 residues. Per the germline V gene, CDR1 is SGHDT and CDR2 is YYEEEE. Between the trimmed V and J ends, which lost 4 bases and 4 bases, there was a span of 15 bases.

This chain links TRBV29-1 with TRBJ1-1; 7 nucleotides align to TRBD1. The V segment lost 1 base and the J segment 2 bases; nucleotides outside the gene matches: 1. From germline, CDR1 is SQVTM and CDR2 ANQGSEA. The CDR3 has 13 residues. For the CDR3, the DNA is TGCAGCGTTGAAGGACAGGGTAACACTGAAGCTTTCTTT. Protein sequence: CSVEGQGNTEAFF.

This clone was seen more than once but under ten times. The rearrangement joins TRBV29-1 to TRBJ1-2, with TRBD1 identical over 9 bases. The V segment lost 5 bases and the J segment 7 bases; nucleotides outside the gene matches: 11. Germline CDR1 and CDR2: SQVTM and ANQGSEA. CDR3 length: 14 amino acids. The CDR3 spells CSVHAGTGIFGYTF. CDR3 nucleotide sequence: TGCAGCGTTCACGCCGGGACAGGGATATTTGGCTACACCTTC.

The gene calls are TRBV9 and TRBJ1-2; 10 nucleotides line up with TRBD1. In germline, CDR1 is SGDLS, CDR2 YYNGEE. The ends lost 0 bases at V and 5 bases at J; junction bases unmatched: 1. The CDR3 covers 14 residues. The CDR3 DNA reads TGTGCCAGCAGCGTAGGACAGGGGGCATATGGCTACACCTTC. This gives the protein CASSVGQGAYGYTF.

This chain links TRBV25-1 with TRBJ2-1; D tentatively reads TRBD1 or TRBD2 (6 bases each). Germline loops: CDR1 MGHDK, CDR2 SYGVNS. This CDR3 contains 14 residues. Trimming stripped 6 bases from V and 7 bases from J, with 16 bases between. The CDR3 loop is CASSPGASGNEQFF. The CDR3 DNA is TGTGCCAGCAGCCCGGGGGCCTCGGGGAATGAGCAGTTCTTC.

The V call is TRBV29-1, the J call TRBJ1-2; the D gene is possibly TRBD1 (6 bases). Germline CDR1 reads SQVTM; CDR2 reads ANQGSEA. CDR3 length: 13 amino acids. Trimming pared 4 bases from V and 2 bases from J, leaving 11 bases between. The CDR3 nucleotides are TGCAGCGTTGTATCAGGGGAAAACTATGGCTACACCTTC. Its protein is CSVVSGENYGYTF.

The V gene is TRBV30, the J gene TRBJ2-1; 7 positions match TRBD1. CDR3 length equals 14 residues. The junction had 7 bases not matched to a gene; V was cut back by 4 bases and J by 4 bases. The germline V gene has CDR1 GTSNPN and CDR2 SVGIG (reference sequence). The CDR3 DNA follows: TGTGCCTGGACCCTTAGGGGGCCGTACAATGAGCAGTTCTTC. Residues: CAWTLRGPYNEQFF.

The chain recombines TRBV27 with TRBJ1-1; D remains unclear. The germline V and J ends were trimmed by 3 bases and 3 bases, with 8 bases remaining between them. The CDR3 is made up of 13 amino acids. Germline V CDR1 and CDR2: MNHEY, SMNVEV (reference sequence). CDR3: CASSLGQYTEAFF. CDR3 in DNA: TGTGCCAGCAGTTTGGGTCAGTACACTGAAGCTTTCTTT.

The genes are TRBV11-2 and TRBJ1-2; a possible D gene is TRBD1 (6 bases). The CDR3 sequence is 14 residues long. V dropped 5 bases and J dropped 7 bases, with 17 bases sitting between them. CDR1 and CDR2 (germline): SGHAT, FQNNGV. This chain's CDR3 is CASSAPQGFSGYTF. The CDR3 nucleotides read TGTGCCAGCAGCGCCCCACAGGGCTTCAGTGGCTACACCTTC.

J is TRBJ2-3 and V is TRBV27; tentatively, D is TRBD2 (5 bases). Germline CDR1 is MNHEY and CDR2 is SMNVEV (reference sequence). V was clipped by 5 bases and J by 5 bases, with 14 bases between them. The length of the CDR3 is 14 residues. In nucleotides, the CDR3 is TGTGCCAGCAGTCGAGGTAGCGTTAGAGATACGCAGTATTTT. This encodes CASSRGSVRDTQYF.

The CDR3 DNA follows: TGTGCCAGCAGCTGGGGGTACGAGCAGTACTTC. This gives the protein CASSWGYEQYF. The chain combines TRBV7-2 with TRBJ2-7, with D possibly called TRBD1 or TRBD2 (5 bases each). V shed 4 bases and J shed 4 bases, with 5 bases lying between them. This CDR3 region has 11 residues. The germline V gene has CDR1 SGHTA and CDR2 FQGNSA.

The V gene is TRBV4-3, the J gene TRBJ1-1; weak D call: TRBD1 (6 bases). V lost 3 bases to trimming and J lost 8 bases, with 16 bases between them. This CDR3 spans 14 amino acids. Germline loops: CDR1 LGHNA, CDR2 YSLEER. CDR3 bases: TGCGCCAGCAGCCACGCGGGGAGGGGGTTAGAAGCTTTCTTT. Protein sequence: CASSHAGRGLEAFF.

The V call is TRBV29-1, the J call TRBJ2-2; D gene uncertain. Trimming shortened V by 2 bases and J by 8 bases, and 9 bases separated the two germline ends. The CDR3 spans 12 residues. The germline gives CDR1 SQVTM, CDR2 ANQGSEA. CDR3 amino acids: CSVEPSEGELFF. The CDR3 nucleotides are TGCAGCGTTGAACCATCGGAAGGGGAGCTGTTTTTT.

In this sample, this clone turned up a few times. The chain carries TRBV29-1 and TRBJ2-7, with 7 positions matching TRBD1. V dropped 1 base and J dropped 1; count of bases not matched to a gene: 10. This CDR3 has 16 residues. Germline lookup yields CDR1 SQVTM and CDR2 ANQGSEA. This CDR3 reads CSVEGSIQGDSYEQYF. The DNA for the CDR3 is TGCAGCGTTGAAGGCAGTATTCAGGGGGATTCCTACGAGCAGTACTTC.

The chain has TRBV5-6 and TRBJ2-7, with D possibly TRBD2 on 6 matching bases. Trimming took off 4 bases at V and 6 bases at J, with 14 bases between the two ends. The CDR3 runs to 13 residues. The germline V gene encodes CDR1 SGHDT and CDR2 YYEEEE. This chain's CDR3 is CASSPAGAGEQYF. The DNA for the CDR3 is TGTGCCAGCAGCCCCGCCGGAGCGGGCGAGCAGTACTTC.

The V call is TRBV29-1, the J call TRBJ2-7; D might be TRBD2 (6 bases). Germline CDR1 and CDR2: SQVTM and ANQGSEA. The CDR3 totals 12 residues. With 6 bases removed from V and 2 bases from J, the gap between germline ends came to 11 bases. The CDR3 loop reads CSVTGGTYEQYF. Here the CDR3 DNA reads TGCAGCGTGACTGGGGGGACCTACGAGCAGTACTTC.

The genes are TRBV19 and TRBJ1-2; D gene uncertain. Trimming took off 5 bases at V and 3 bases at J, with 13 bases between the two ends. There are 14 residues in the CDR3. In germline, CDR1 is LNHDA, CDR2 SQIVND (reference sequence). CDR3 DNA: TGTGCCAGTAGTTTAAGACGGCAAGACTATGGCTACACCTTC. Amino acid sequence: CASSLRRQDYGYTF.

For the CDR3, the DNA is TGTGCCAGCAGTAATATGCGTTCCTCCGGGGGGAGGACAGATACGCAGTATTTT. It specifies CASSNMRSSGGRTDTQYF. The V and J genes are TRBV7-2 and TRBJ2-3, with 7 bases lining up with TRBD2. Germline values: CDR1 SGHTA, CDR2 FQGNSA. Unmatched junction bases numbered 18, after V lost 6 bases and J lost 3 bases. This CDR3 is built from 18 residues.

The J gene is TRBJ2-7, the V gene TRBV29-1; D is unresolved. Germline CDR1 reads SQVTM; CDR2 reads ANQGSEA. Trimming cost V 3 bases and J 5 bases, with 8 bases left between them. This CDR3 comprises 11 residues. The CDR3 DNA reads as TGCAGCGTTGATACTCCGGACGAGCAGTACTTC. It codes for CSVDTPDEQYF.

A word on this clone: One junction end does not reproduce the germline sequence, and a read error may be involved. The chain joins TRBV27 to TRBJ1-6; D is unclear. Per the germline V gene, CDR1 is MNHEY and CDR2 is SMNVEV (reference sequence). The CDR3 loop spans 13 amino acids. CDR3 protein: CASSLSRNSPLHF. The CDR3 coding sequence is TGTGCCAGCAGCTTATCAAGGAATTCACCCCTCCACTTT.

V gene TRBV25-1 combines with J gene TRBJ2-5; D unresolved. CDR1 is MGHDK, CDR2 SYGVNS, per germline. V gave up 6 bases and J gave up 5 bases, with 7 bases separating them. This CDR3 comprises 11 residues. Here the CDR3 DNA reads TGTGCCAGCAGGCTAGGGGAGACCCAGTACTTC. This translates into CASRLGETQYF.